These 10 T cell receptor beta chains came from one sample sequenced in a study of cytotoxic CD8 clonotypes in ibrutinib-treated CLL (dated by TCRdb to about 2021). The time point tag for this specimen amounts to: about 11 months on ibrutinib. Library method: the immunoSEQ multiplex PCR assay. TCRdb retrieved this table from immuneACCESS and kept in-frame rearrangements only. Not all clones are present; in checked studies, unresolved V genes account for under half, and no reason is known for the remainder. Within this sample are about 160,000 clones, with approximately 77% of them counted one time only. In total, the top ten clones hold approximately 2% of the sample. The sequences come from PBMCs, collected after 12 months of ibrutinib treatment. The receptor source for this set is a human donor with chronic lymphocytic leukemia.

This clone was observed a handful of times. The chain combines TRBV6-4 with TRBJ1-1, with TRBD1 matching 8 bases. Germline lookup yields CDR1 MRHNA and CDR2 SNTAGT. V shed 4 bases and J 1 base; nucleotides not matched to a gene: 2. This CDR3 contains 14 residues. CDR3 sequence reads: CASSVGQGNTEAFF. For the CDR3, the DNA is TGTGCCAGCAGTGTCGGACAGGGGAACACTGAAGCTTTCTTT.

The CDR3 spells CASSYHLAGAYEQYF. The CDR3 coding sequence is TGTGCCAGCAGTTATCATCTAGCGGGGGCCTACGAGCAGTACTTC. The chain is built from TRBV6-6 and TRBJ2-7; 10 positions match TRBD2. The CDR3 extends over 15 amino acids. Per germline, CDR1 MNHNY and CDR2 SVGAGI (reference sequence). With 3 bases clipped from V and 2 bases from J, the junction kept 4 bases outside the gene matches.

The chain recombines TRBV29-1 with TRBJ2-2; 10 bases are shared with TRBD1. V shed 7 bases and J 0 bases; nucleotides not matched to a gene: 8. The CDR3 runs 16 residues. The germline CDR1 and CDR2 sequences are SQVTM and ANQGSEA. The CDR3 DNA follows: TGCAGCGCGTACCCCGGACAGGGGGCGAACACCGGGGAGCTGTTTTTT. Its protein is CSAYPGQGANTGELFF.

This clone appeared a single time. The CDR3 reads CASSGAASGADIQYF. The CDR3 DNA reads as TGCGCCAGCAGCGGGGCGGCTAGCGGGGCGGACATTCAGTACTTC. The chain is built from TRBV5-1 and TRBJ2-4; 9 nucleotides match TRBD2. The CDR3 length is 15 residues. Trimming cost V 4 bases and J 8 bases; bases outside gene matches: 10. Per germline, CDR1 SGHRS and CDR2 YFSETQ.

The gene calls are TRBV4-3 and TRBJ1-2; D is possibly TRBD1 (5 bases). Trimming took 1 base from V and 8 from J, leaving 14 bases between them. The CDR3 sequence is 14 residues long. The germline gives CDR1 LGHNA, CDR2 YSLEER. CDR3 DNA sequence: TGCGCCAGCAGCCAAGGGGACGGGGCAAGGGGCTACACCTTC. Translating it yields CASSQGDGARGYTF.

This chain connects TRBV28 to TRBJ2-7; D is undetermined. The CDR3 spans 14 residues. The germline V and J ends were trimmed by 2 bases and 3 bases, with 11 bases remaining between them. Germline CDR1 is MDHEN and CDR2 is SYDVKM. DNA for the CDR3: TGTGCCAGCAGTTTAAGCCGCAGAAACTACGAGCAGTACTTC. It encodes CASSLSRRNYEQYF.

This chain uses TRBV28 with TRBJ2-1, with TRBD2 matching 9 bases. From germline, CDR1 is MDHEN and CDR2 SYDVKM. The CDR3 runs 17 residues. Trimming at V came to 5 bases and at J to 6 bases, leaving 14 bases not matched to a gene. The CDR3 bases are TGTGCCAGCAGTATTACGGGCGGGAGGGCCTTTCGCAATGAGCAGTTCTTC. Residues: CASSITGGRAFRNEQFF.

The rearrangement uses TRBV4-2 and TRBJ2-7; 11 bases line up with TRBD2. Germline trimming cut 2 bases from V and 0 bases from J; bases unmatched to any gene: 9. The germline CDR1 and CDR2 sequences are LGHNA and YNFKEQ. The CDR3 covers 18 residues. The CDR3 DNA follows: TGTGCCAGCAGCCAAAATCCGGGACTAGCGGTAAGCTCCTACGAGCAGTACTTC. Translating it yields CASSQNPGLAVSSYEQYF.

The chain joins TRBV10-3 to TRBJ1-3; D possibly corresponds to TRBD1 (5 bases). V was shortened by 5 bases and J by 5 bases, with 16 bases between the two germline ends. CDR3 length equals 15 residues. Germline V gene data show CDR1 as ENHRY and CDR2 as SYGVKD. CDR3 in DNA: TGTGCCATCAGTCCGGGGGGAGAGGGTAGAAACACCATATATTTT. As protein: CAISPGGEGRNTIYF.

This clone was found once. This chain links TRBV7-2 with TRBJ1-1, with D possibly matching TRBD1 (5 bases). The CDR3 sequence is 13 residues long. V was shortened by 5 bases and J by 6 bases, with 13 bases between the two germline ends. Germline V gene sequence: CDR1 SGHTA, CDR2 FQGNSA. The CDR3 region is CASSEVQVSEAFF. As DNA, the CDR3 is TGTGCCAGCAGCGAAGTACAGGTTTCTGAAGCTTTCTTT. Complete variable domain (other parts from reference TRBV7-2 and TRBJ1-1): GAGVSQSPSNKVTEKGKDVELRCDPISGHTALYWYRQSLGQGLEFLIYFQGNSAPDKSGLPSDRFSAERTGGSVSTLTIQRTQQEDSAVYLCASSEVQVSEAFFGQGTRLTVV.